This T cell receptor beta chain was observed in a study of blood T cell repertoires in COVID-19. V dropped 5 bases and J dropped 7 bases, with 17 bases sitting between them. This CDR3 has 15 residues. Germline assignment: CDR1 MNHEY and CDR2 SVGEGT. Data came from immunoSEQ multiplex PCR; TCRdb stores just in-frame clones and leaves some out. The sample shows over 150,000 clones, around 81% of them seen only once. This clone occurred once. The chain recombines TRBV6-2 or TRBV6-3 with TRBJ2-2; possibly TRBD1 for D (5 bases). Sequenced input: peripheral blood. This clonotype originated in a man between 65 and 80 years old with active or convalescent COVID-19. The CDR3 here is CASSHRQGRIGELFF. CDR3 in DNA: TGTGCCAGCAGTCACAGGCAGGGTCGAATCGGGGAGCTGTTTTTT.